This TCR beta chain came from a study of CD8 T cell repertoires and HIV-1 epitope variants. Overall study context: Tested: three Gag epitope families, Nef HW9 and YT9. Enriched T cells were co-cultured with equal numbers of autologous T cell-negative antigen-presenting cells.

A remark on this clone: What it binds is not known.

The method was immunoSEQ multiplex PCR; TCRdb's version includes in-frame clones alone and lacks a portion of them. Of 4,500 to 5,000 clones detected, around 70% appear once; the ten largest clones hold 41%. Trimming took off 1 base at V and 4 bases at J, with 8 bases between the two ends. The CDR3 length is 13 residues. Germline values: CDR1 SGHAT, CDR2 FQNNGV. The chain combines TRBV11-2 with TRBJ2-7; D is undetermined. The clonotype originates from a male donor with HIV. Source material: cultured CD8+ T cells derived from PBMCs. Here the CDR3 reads CASSLVGSYEQYF. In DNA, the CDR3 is TGTGCCAGCAGCTTAGTTGGCAGTTACGAGCAGTACTTC.